These T cell receptor beta chains were read from a single sample in a study of T and B cells in COVID-19 patients. TCRdb fed the multiplex PCR reads into MiXCR, producing one record per CDR3 protein. The table includes 20,000 to 30,000 distinct CDR3 sequences, approximately 32% detected once. The specimen was blood. The receptors originated from a human donor who had recovered from COVID-19. CDR3s include the opening cysteine and the closing phenylalanine or tryptophan. The D gene is left open where the match is weak. Some rows mark clone size as missing; the rest say once, few, many or name a class of expanded clone.

D	V	J	size	CDR3	DNA
.	TRBV5-6	TRBJ2-4	.	CASSLYTLAKNIQYF	TGTGCCAGCAGCTTGTACACCCTAGCCAAAAACATTCAGTACTTC
.	TRBV18	TRBJ2-7	.	CASSSEREQYF	TGTGCCAGCTCCTCCGAACGGGAGCAGTACTTC
TRBD1	TRBV7-6	TRBJ1-5	.	CASSSRDRSDPQPQHF	TGTGCCAGCAGCTCCCGGGACAGGAGCGATCCCCAGCCCCAGCATTTT
.	TRBV5-6	TRBJ2-3	.	CASSLVGGPSDTQYF	TGTGCCAGCAGCTTGGTGGGGGGGCCCTCAGATACGCAGTATTTT
.	TRBV29-1	TRBJ2-6	medium-sized	CSVDTPGKGSGANVLTF	TGCAGCGTTGATACCCCCGGCAAGGGCTCTGGGGCCAACGTCCTGACTTTC
TRBD2	TRBV12-3/TRBV12-4	TRBJ2-7	.	CASSQDTALSSGTRYEQYF	TGTGCCAGCAGCCAAGATACGGCTCTGTCTAGCGGGACTCGCTACGAGCAGTACTTC
TRBD2	TRBV7-9	TRBJ2-1	once	CASSPRLAGVLPQFF	TGTGCCAGCAGCCCCAGACTAGCGGGAGTACTACCGCAGTTCTTC
.	TRBV4-3	TRBJ2-7	.	CASSQRQAYEQYF	TGCGCCAGCAGCCAGAGACAGGCCTACGAGCAGTACTTC
.	TRBV5-4	TRBJ1-2	few	CASRPSPSYGYTF	TGTGCCAGCAGGCCGTCGCCGTCCTATGGCTACACCTTC
.	TRBV30	TRBJ2-7	.	CAWEGNSYEQYF	TGTGCCTGGGAGGGGAATTCCTACGAGCAGTACTTC
.	TRBV5-6	TRBJ1-2	once	CASSTGTLDNYGYTF	TGTGCCAGCAGCACTGGGACACTGGATAACTATGGCTACACCTTC
TRBD2	TRBV7-2	TRBJ2-1	.	CASSFVARISGSVYNEQFF	TGTGCCAGCAGCTTCGTGGCCCGCATTAGCGGGAGTGTCTACAATGAGCAGTTCTTC
TRBD1	TRBV6-2/TRBV6-3	TRBJ1-6	.	CASSLYRGGNSPLHF	TGTGCCAGCAGCTTATACAGGGGGGGGAATTCACCCCTCCACTTT
TRBD1	TRBV12-3/TRBV12-4	TRBJ2-3	many	CASILGQGMDTQYF	TGTGCCAGCATCTTGGGACAGGGGATGGATACGCAGTATTTT
.	TRBV29-1	TRBJ1-2	.	CSVLGQGISYGYTF	TGCAGCGTTCTGGGGCAGGGCATCAGCTATGGCTACACCTTC
TRBD1	TRBV6-6	TRBJ2-7	few	CASSPEGGTGNYEQYF	TGTGCCAGCAGCCCCGAGGGCGGGACAGGGAACTACGAGCAGTACTTC
TRBD2	TRBV7-3	TRBJ2-1	.	CASSPQAGGPLEQFF	TGTGCCAGCAGCCCCCAAGCGGGAGGGCCACTTGAGCAGTTCTTC
.	TRBV6-5	TRBJ2-7	medium-sized	CASRRGAEATYEQYF	TGTGCCAGCAGGAGAGGGGCAGAAGCAACCTACGAGCAGTACTTC
TRBD1	TRBV7-2	TRBJ2-2	.	CASIQGKSGELFF	TGTGCCAGTATACAGGGGAAGTCTGGGGAGCTGTTTTTT
TRBD1	TRBV19	TRBJ2-5	medium-sized	CASSTRTGLGQETQYF	TGTGCCAGTAGTACTCGGACAGGGCTGGGCCAAGAGACCCAGTACTTC
TRBD1	TRBV6-5	TRBJ1-6	.	CASSYSGQQDSPLHF	TGTGCCAGCAGTTACTCGGGACAGCAAGATTCACCCCTCCACTTT
TRBD1	TRBV6-5	TRBJ1-6	few	CASTPRAGGSYNSPLHF	TGTGCCAGCACCCCACGGGCAGGGGGCTCCTATAATTCACCCCTCCACTTT
TRBD1	TRBV12-3/TRBV12-4	TRBJ2-5	few	CASSFLRGSSGETQYF	TGTGCCAGCAGCTTCCTCAGGGGGTCCTCAGGAGAGACCCAGTACTTC
.	TRBV27	TRBJ1-1	few	CASSSGQSEAFF	TGTGCCAGCAGTTCCGGACAGTCTGAAGCTTTCTTT
.	TRBV27	TRBJ2-1	.	CASSLSGSPYNEQFF	TGTGCCAGCAGTTTAAGTGGTAGCCCCTACAATGAGCAGTTCTTC
.	TRBV7-6	TRBJ2-7	.	CASSLTGPHEQYF	TGTGCCAGCAGCTTAACCGGGCCCCACGAGCAGTACTTC
.	TRBV5-6	TRBJ2-3	medium-sized	CASSGGTDTQYF	TGTGCCAGCAGCGGCGGCACAGATACGCAGTATTTT
.	TRBV27	TRBJ1-1	.	CASKIEGGTEAFF	TGTGCCAGTAAAATTGAGGGAGGAACTGAAGCTTTCTTT
.	TRBV5-4	TRBJ1-1	.	CASSESRGGSYLEAFF	TGTGCCAGCAGCGAGAGCAGGGGTGGTTCCTATCTTGAAGCTTTCTTT
TRBD2	TRBV7-9	TRBJ2-1	.	CASSLAGTSVHEQFF	TGTGCCAGCAGCTTAGCGGGGACTAGCGTCCATGAGCAGTTCTTC
TRBD1	TRBV6-2/TRBV6-3	TRBJ1-6	.	CASRDRGDNSPLHF	TGTGCCAGCAGAGACAGGGGCGATAATTCACCCCTCCACTTT
TRBD2	TRBV20-1	TRBJ2-2	.	CSAPPSAGVTGELFF	TGCAGTGCTCCTCCCTCCGCGGGGGTGACCGGGGAGCTGTTTTTT
.	TRBV7-2	TRBJ2-1	.	CASSSLAGQNYNEQFF	TGTGCCAGCAGCAGTCTCGCGGGACAAAATTACAATGAGCAGTTCTTC
.	TRBV14	TRBJ1-1	.	CASSQVGWSPEAFF	TGTGCCAGCAGCCAAGTGGGTTGGAGCCCTGAAGCTTTCTTT
TRBD2	TRBV12-3/TRBV12-4	TRBJ2-1	few	CASSLVASGITANEQFF	TGTGCCAGCAGTTTAGTGGCTAGCGGGATCACCGCCAATGAGCAGTTCTTC
.	TRBV5-6	TRBJ2-1	.	CASSYFLGDLVNEQFF	TGTGCCAGCAGTTATTTTCTTGGAGATCTGGTTAATGAGCAGTTCTTC
TRBD1	TRBV30	TRBJ2-1	few	CAWRPTPLRTGGYNEQFF	TGTGCCTGGAGACCAACCCCCCTCAGGACAGGGGGATACAATGAGCAGTTCTTC
.	TRBV12-3/TRBV12-4	TRBJ2-7	few	CASSGGTRYEQYF	TGTGCCAGCAGTGGAGGGACTCGCTACGAGCAGTACTTC
.	TRBV11-1	TRBJ2-1	once	CASSFGLTEQFF	TGTGCCAGCAGCTTTGGGTTGACTGAGCAGTTCTTC
.	TRBV18	TRBJ1-2	.	CASSPMAQGGSYGYTF	TGTGCCAGCTCACCCATGGCCCAAGGAGGGAGCTATGGCTACACCTTC
.	TRBV6-6	TRBJ2-7	many	CASSYSKGAYEQYF	TGTGCCAGCAGTTACTCGAAAGGGGCTTACGAGCAGTACTTC
TRBD2	TRBV11-1	TRBJ2-7	many	CASSLDSSGAPYEQYF	TGTGCCAGCAGCTTAGACTCTAGCGGGGCCCCCTACGAGCAGTACTTC
.	TRBV6-6	TRBJ2-5	.	CASSYDRRVKTQYF	TGTGCCAGCAGTTACGACAGGCGGGTAAAGACCCAGTACTTC
TRBD1	TRBV5-1	TRBJ1-4	.	CASSPFDRATNEKLFF	TGCGCCAGCAGCCCTTTTGACAGGGCAACTAATGAAAAACTGTTTTTT
.	TRBV20-1	TRBJ2-2	few	CSARVDTRFTSTGELFF	TGCAGTGCTAGAGTTGACACTAGGTTCACGAGCACCGGGGAGCTGTTTTTT
.	TRBV6-2/TRBV6-3	TRBJ1-5	.	CASQGGQGQPQHF	TGTGCCAGTCAAGGGGGGCAAGGGCAGCCCCAGCATTTT